Listed here is a single T cell receptor (beta chain). Its antigen is currently unknown. Only cases whose brain tissue showed the highest T cell transcript signatures were sequenced. Patients received at least one anti-epileptic drug before surgery. This record comes from a study of brain T cells in children with intractable seizures. Study results and caveats: Pre-surgery blood may have been undersampled, hiding some clones.

The table came from immunoSEQ multiplex PCR; TCRdb's copy has only in-frame clones and leaves some out. The repertoire holds tens of thousands of clones, with around nine tenths as singletons. J gave up 3 bases and V 6 bases, and 7 bases lay outside the gene matches. CDR3 length: 14 residues. Germline V CDR1 and CDR2: KGHSH, LQKENI. This receptor was identified in a girl aged 2 to 10 with Rasmussen encephalitis and intractable seizures. The sequences come from peripheral blood, collected at surgery. The V and J genes are TRBV18 and TRBJ1-2, with 7 bases matching TRBD1. The CDR3 here is CASSPGDSYYGYTF. CDR3 bases: TGTGCCAGCTCGCCGGGGGACAGTTACTATGGCTACACCTTC.